The rows below give T cell receptor beta chains drawn from one sample of a study of T cell responses to AZD1222 COVID-19 vaccine. The protocol was immunoSEQ multiplex PCR, while the TCRdb copy is restricted to in-frame clones and leaves out a portion. The table shows 150,000 or so clones, with 75% to 90% occurring only once. Source: peripheral blood, taken 28 days after the second dose of the MenACWY control vaccine. Every receptor here comes from an adult who received the MenACWY meningococcal vaccine as a control. The CDR3 runs from the conserved cysteine through the conserved F or W. D genes are given only for firm matches. The size of a clone is reported for some rows only, either as once, few or many, or as a class for expanded clones.

CDR3: CASSLVDRASITYEQYF
D: TRBD1
size: -
V: TRBV7-2

CDR3: CASSHGPREEDYEQYF
D: -
size: -
V: TRBV3-1/TRBV3-2

CDR3: CAAGTVYGYTF
D: TRBD1
size: once
V: TRBV2

CDR3: CASRLGQDLTQPQHF
D: TRBD1
size: -
V: TRBV6-5

CDR3: CASSQTAGTNTEAFF
D: -
size: -
V: TRBV3-1/TRBV3-2

CDR3: CASRWRGTGETQYF
D: -
size: once
V: TRBV6-5

CDR3: CSASADRGTSGGPRADTQYF
D: TRBD2
size: -
V: TRBV20-1

CDR3: CASSLKGGNTEAFF
D: -
size: few
V: TRBV27

CDR3: CASSPRAALNTGELFF
D: -
size: -
V: TRBV27

CDR3: CASSLELRGSPLHF
D: -
size: once
V: TRBV7-9

CDR3: CAISQRATNTGELFF
D: -
size: few
V: TRBV10-3

CDR3: CATSRPRGNTEAFF
D: -
size: -
V: TRBV15

CDR3: CASSPRTGSDSPLHF
D: -
size: once
V: TRBV21-1

CDR3: CASSEVSGTFNEQFF
D: TRBD2
size: -
V: TRBV10-2

CDR3: CASSEAGRGYQPQHF
D: -
size: -
V: TRBV6-1

CDR3: CAWSAVLGRPNEKLFF
D: -
size: -
V: TRBV30

CDR3: CASSQDSMPLNYNEQFF
D: -
size: -
V: TRBV5-1

CDR3: CASSLRTAGHEQYF
D: -
size: -
V: TRBV27

CDR3: CASSQDWGSGYGYTF
D: -
size: once
V: TRBV4-3

CDR3: CAISVDRGTEAFF
D: TRBD1
size: -
V: TRBV10-3

CDR3: CASSLDRNTGELFF
D: -
size: -
V: TRBV5-1

CDR3: CASGFHAGTRNEQFF
D: TRBD2
size: -
V: TRBV12-5

CDR3: CAWSVPRTDNEKLFF
D: -
size: -
V: TRBV30

CDR3: CASSWAIRADTQYF
D: -
size: -
V: TRBV6-2/TRBV6-3

CDR3: CASSPTLNQPQHF
D: -
size: -
V: TRBV18

CDR3: CAISEEGTGNQPQHF
D: -
size: -
V: TRBV10-3

CDR3: CASSYSIIRAENYGYTF
D: -
size: -
V: TRBV6-2/TRBV6-3

CDR3: CASRLGTAGETQYF
D: -
size: -
V: TRBV6-5

CDR3: CASSFQGSYEQYF
D: -
size: -
V: TRBV12-3/TRBV12-4

CDR3: CASSQDWTSKETQYF
D: -
size: -
V: TRBV4-3

CDR3: CASSSTTGWTPLHF
D: TRBD1
size: -
V: TRBV6-6

CDR3: CASSEQVRGEQFF
D: -
size: -
V: TRBV10-1

CDR3: CASSQDHRVPTYEQYF
D: -
size: -
V: TRBV4-3

CDR3: CASSPWPVGNTEAFF
D: -
size: -
V: TRBV6-2/TRBV6-3

CDR3: CASSIGLRTDTQYF
D: -
size: -
V: TRBV19

CDR3: CASSLLGPTYEQYF
D: -
size: -
V: TRBV27

CDR3: CASSLLTDTYGYTF
D: -
size: once
V: TRBV4-3

CDR3: CASSYSQGLGGYTF
D: -
size: -
V: TRBV6-5

CDR3: CASSLGFEGPEQYF
D: -
size: -
V: TRBV11-2

CDR3: CASSQGQGEHF
D: TRBD1
size: -
V: TRBV7-9

CDR3: CASSSDPGGYGYTF
D: -
size: -
V: TRBV28

CDR3: CASSLVGRGLINYGYTF
D: -
size: -
V: TRBV3-1/TRBV3-2

CDR3: CASSLGGPAGNTEAFF
D: -
size: -
V: TRBV28

CDR3: CASSQGGLYGYTF
D: -
size: once
V: TRBV3-1/TRBV3-2

CDR3: CASIGTYNEQFF
D: -
size: -
V: TRBV19

CDR3: CASSLGGQGGYGYTF
D: TRBD1
size: -
V: TRBV28